Described below is a single T cell receptor beta chain sequence and its context. In the original analysis: Reference gene primer amplification gave nucleated cell count estimates. Sequenced by immunoSEQ multiplex PCR; TCRdb stores in-frame clones only, minus some. V and J calls and clone size are given by that table; D and trimming were obtained from the DNA. The sample consists of roughly 190,000 clones, more than 80% of them appearing once. The germline gives CDR1 SQVTM, CDR2 ANQGSEA. V lost 4 bases, J lost 8 bases, and 14 bases lay in between. The CDR3 is 13 residues long. Those enrolled in Seattle joined during active infection and were followed longitudinally afterward. This entry comes from a study of blood T cell repertoires in COVID-19. Study-wide context: Collection of acute and convalescent COVID-19 samples took place in the United States, Italy and Spain. PBMCs, B-cell-depleted T cells, or T cells provided the cDNA or gDNA that made up the material.

Sequences were obtained from peripheral blood. The chain carries TRBV29-1 and TRBJ1-4; D may be TRBD1 (6 bases). The source of this sequence is a middle-aged woman with COVID-19, enrolled during active disease. The CDR3 spells CSVGRDTGEKLFF. Written as DNA, the CDR3 is TGCAGCGTTGGCCGGGACACTGGGGAAAAACTGTTTTTT.